The 10 T cell receptor beta chains below were found in one sample sequenced in a study of shared clonotypes between healthy human individuals. Repertoires were generated with immunoSEQ multiplex PCR, while TCRdb's copy carries only in-frame clones and drops some. This sample yields about 710,000 clones, of which more than 70% are seen a single time; around 1.8% belongs to the top ten. The specimen was memory CD4+ T cells sorted from blood. As for subset: CD45RA-negative fraction. All receptors derive from a woman aged 25-40 years in good health.

The J gene is TRBJ2-6, the V gene TRBV21-1; TRBD1 reflects the table's D call only, with no check against the DNA. TRBV21-1 is listed as a pseudogene. This CDR3 is 15 amino acids long. The CDR3 region is CASSMDNAGANVLTF. The CDR3 DNA reads TGTGCCAGCAGCATGGACAATGCTGGGGCCAACGTCCTGACTTTC.

The V and J genes are TRBV7-9 and TRBJ2-5; tentative D call: TRBD1 (5 bases). The germline V gene has CDR1 SEHNR and CDR2 FQNEAQ (reference sequence). The CDR3 loop spans 15 amino acids. Trimming took 8 bases from V and 6 from J, leaving 22 bases between them. The CDR3 region is CASGSTTGFRKTQYF. CDR3 coding DNA: TGTGCCAGCGGATCAACAACAGGATTTCGGAAGACCCAGTACTTC.

This clone has only one observation. A much larger clone lies a single base off, so this may be a read error. Other DNA sequences in the same sample also yield this CDR3. The genes are TRBV27 and TRBJ2-6; D gene ambiguous. The CDR3 covers 13 residues. Germline loops: CDR1 MNHEY, CDR2 SMNVEV (reference sequence). Between the trimmed V and J ends, which lost 5 bases and 0 bases, there was a span of 2 bases. CDR3 loop: CASSPSGANVLTF. The CDR3 coding sequence is TGTGCCAGCAGTCCCTCTGGGGCCAACGTCCTGACTTTC.

This clone has only a few counts. The V call is TRBV25-1, the J call TRBJ2-2; no reliable D call. Trimming shortened V by 8 bases and J by 3 bases, and 16 bases separated the two germline ends. The CDR3 length is 15 residues. Germline V gene lookup returns CDR1 MGHDK and CDR2 SYGVNS. CDR3 in DNA: TGTGCCAGCGGGTACCTCGGACCGTACACCGGGGAGCTGTTTTTT. Amino acids: CASGYLGPYTGELFF.

This rearrangement joins TRBV19 to TRBJ2-2; TRBD2 agrees at 9 bases. The trim removed 7 bases at V and 6 bases at J, leaving 6 bases unmatched. The CDR3 sequence is 14 residues long. Looked up from germline, CDR1 is LNHDA and CDR2 is SQIVND (reference sequence). CDR3 DNA: TGTGCCAGTATGGGCGGGAGGGCCGCCGGGGAGCTGTTTTTT. It translates to CASMGGRAAGELFF. The entire variable domain, with the rest obtained from reference TRBV19 and TRBJ2-2, is as follows: DGGITQSPKYLFRKEGQNVTLSCEQNLNHDAMYWYRQDPGQGLRLIYYSQIVNDFQKGDIAEGYSVSREKKESFPLTVTSAQKNPTAFYLCASMGGRAAGELFFGEGSRLTVL.

This sequence joins TRBV5-1 and TRBJ2-2; D remains unclear. This CDR3 contains 16 residues. Trimming stripped 0 bases from V and 1 base from J, with 10 bases between. Germline V gene lookup returns CDR1 SGHRS and CDR2 YFSETQ. CDR3 region: CASSLVLGRNTGELFF. As DNA, the CDR3 is TGCGCCAGCAGCTTGGTGTTGGGCAGGAACACCGGGGAGCTGTTTTTT.

The rearrangement joins TRBV28 to TRBJ2-4; the D is unclear. The CDR3 extends over 12 amino acids. Trimming stripped 9 bases from V and 0 bases from J, with 6 bases between. Germline CDR1 MDHEN, CDR2 SYDVKM. The CDR3 region has the DNA TGTGCCAGTACTCAAGCCAAAAACATTCAGTACTTC. This encodes CASTQAKNIQYF.

This chain joins TRBV5-1 and TRBJ1-6, with D maybe TRBD1 (6 bases). Between the trimmed V and J ends, which lost 3 bases and 7 bases, there was a span of 14 bases. From germline, CDR1 is SGHRS and CDR2 YFSETQ. The CDR3 is made up of 15 amino acids. The CDR3 coding sequence is TGCGCCAGCAGCTATAACAGGGAGGTGAATTCACCCCTCCACTTT. This gives the protein CASSYNREVNSPLHF.

The chain joins TRBV28 to TRBJ2-4; TRBD2 matches 12 bases. With 8 bases clipped from V and 1 base from J, the junction kept 3 bases outside the gene matches. The CDR3 length is 15 residues. The germline V gene encodes CDR1 MDHEN and CDR2 SYDVKM. The CDR3 loop reads CASGGLAGAKNIQYF. In DNA, the CDR3 is TGTGCCAGCGGGGGACTAGCGGGTGCCAAAAACATTCAGTACTTC. Complete variable domain (other parts from reference TRBV28 and TRBJ2-4): DVKVTQSSRYLVKRTGEKVFLECVQDMDHENMFWYRQDPGLGLRLIYFSYDVKMKEKGDIPEGYSVSREKKERFSLILESASTNQTSMYLCASGGLAGAKNIQYFGAGTRLSVL.

The V gene is TRBV4-2, the J gene TRBJ2-7; D might be TRBD2 (5 bases). Germline CDR1 and CDR2: LGHNA and YNFKEQ. V gave up 4 bases and J gave up 2 bases, with 12 bases separating them. There are 14 residues in the CDR3. The DNA of the CDR3 is TGTGCCAGCAGCCGCGCCGAGGGCCCCTACGAGCAGTACTTC. It translates to CASSRAEGPYEQYF.